This T cell receptor (beta chain) was sequenced in a study of T cell responses to AZD1222 COVID-19 vaccine. Study results and limitations: Targets within unmutated variant regions were reportedly found for nearly half of spike-specific TCRs. Just 5 to 7 AZD1222 recipients were seropositive at baseline.

Regarding this clone: Its specificity is unknown.

TCRdb keeps only in-frame clones here, not all; method: immunoSEQ multiplex PCR. The repertoire holds 80,000 or so clones, 85% to 95% seen once, with 4.5% to 5.5% in the top ten. Trimming left V 6 bases short and J 3 bases short, with 10 bases between. The CDR3 has 13 amino acids. The sequence derives from an adult in good health. The chain joins TRBV12-3 or TRBV12-4 to TRBJ2-3; D assignment may be TRBD1 or TRBD2 (5 bases each). The sample consisted of peripheral blood, taken on day 0 of MenACWY control vaccination. CDR3 in DNA: TGTGCCAGCAGGGGAGACAGTACAGATACGCAGTATTTT. This encodes CASRGDSTDTQYF.